This is a list of T cell receptor beta chains from one sample in a study of technical replicates of blood from several donors. Profiled with immunoSEQ multiplex PCR; TCRdb holds only in-frame clones, not every one. The data hold some 74,000 clones, with roughly 92% observed a single time. Material for sequencing was T cells isolated from PBMCs. All receptors derive from a human donor in good health. The CDR3 runs from the conserved cysteine through the conserved F or W. D genes are given only for firm matches. Clone size, where shown, is once, few, many, or a class for clones that have expanded.

TRBJ2-3 | TRBV28 | NA | NA | TGTGCCAGCAGCCCTATCCTAGACCCGGATACGCAGTATTTT | CASSPILDPDTQYF
TRBJ2-7 | TRBV5-4 | TRBD2 | once | TGTGCCAGCAGTTACACTAGCGCAACGATCTACGAGCAGTACTTC | CASSYTSATIYEQYF
TRBJ2-5 | TRBV10-2 | TRBD2 | NA | TGCGCCAGCAGTGAGTGGGAGGGCGGAGAGACCCAGTACTTC | CASSEWEGGETQYF
TRBJ2-1 | TRBV7-9 | NA | once | TGTGCCAGCAGCTTCCTACAGGGAAATGAGCAGTTCTTC | CASSFLQGNEQFF
TRBJ1-4 | TRBV29-1 | TRBD1 | NA | TGCAGCGTTGAAGATCCCGACAGGGTAGGCGAAAAACTGTTTTTT | CSVEDPDRVGEKLFF
TRBJ2-5 | TRBV4-1 | NA | NA | TGCGCCAGCAGCCCAGGTGGGGAGACCCAGTACTTC | CASSPGGETQYF
TRBJ2-5 | TRBV10-3 | TRBD2 | NA | TGTGCCATCAGTGGGGGGACTATGTACCAAGAGACCCAGTACTTC | CAISGGTMYQETQYF
TRBJ2-1 | TRBV2 | TRBD2 | NA | TGTGCCAGCAGGGGACTAGTAGCCTACAATGAGCAGTTCTTC | CASRGLVAYNEQFF
TRBJ2-3 | TRBV30 | TRBD2 | NA | TGTGCCGGTCTAGCGGGAGTGGTAAATACGCAGTATTTT | CAGLAGVVNTQYF
TRBJ2-7 | TRBV7-9 | NA | NA | TGTGCCAGCAGCTTATGGGCAAACGGGGGCTACGAGCAGTACTTC | CASSLWANGGYEQYF
TRBJ1-4 | TRBV5-1 | TRBD1 | once | TGCGCCAGCAGCTTGGTCTCGGGACAGTATAATGAAAAACTGTTTTTT | CASSLVSGQYNEKLFF
TRBJ1-5 | TRBV2 | TRBD1 | once | TGTGCCAGCAAGACAGGGGCTTATAGCAATCAGCCCCAGCATTTT | CASKTGAYSNQPQHF
TRBJ2-1 | TRBV11-3 | NA | NA | TGTGCCAGCAGCGCCAGCAATGAGCAGTTCTTC | CASSASNEQFF
TRBJ1-3 | TRBV19 | NA | NA | TGTGCAGCGGGCGGATCTGGAAACACCATATATTTT | CAAGGSGNTIYF
TRBJ2-7 | TRBV4-1 | TRBD2 | NA | TGCGCCAGCAGCCAACTAGCGGGAGCTCTCTACGAGCAGTACTTC | CASSQLAGALYEQYF
TRBJ1-1 | TRBV10-3 | NA | NA | TGTGCCATCAGTGAGGAAGGGACTAGCACTGAAGCTTTCTTT | CAISEEGTSTEAFF
TRBJ1-1 | TRBV19 | TRBD1 | NA | TGTGCCAGTAACAGACAGGGTGACACTGAAGCTTTCTTT | CASNRQGDTEAFF
TRBJ1-1 | TRBV10-3 | NA | few | TGTGCCATCAGTGAGTCGGGGACATCCGAAGCTTTCTTT | CAISESGTSEAFF
TRBJ2-5 | TRBV10-3 | TRBD2 | few | TGTGCCACCGGGACTAGCGGGAGGTTAAAAGAGACCCAGTACTTC | CATGTSGRLKETQYF
TRBJ2-1 | TRBV7-2 | TRBD1 | NA | TGTGCCAGCAGCTTCGGGACAGGGCATAATGAGCAGTTCTTC | CASSFGTGHNEQFF
TRBJ1-1 | TRBV5-1 | NA | NA | TGCGCCAGCAGCCGACAGCATTCGGGCACTGAAGCTTTCTTT | CASSRQHSGTEAFF
TRBJ2-1 | TRBV6-1 | NA | NA | TGTGCCAGCAGTGAAGCGCTTCTCCCGGGTAGCAATGAGCAGTTCTTC | CASSEALLPGSNEQFF
TRBJ2-7 | TRBV27 | NA | NA | TGTGCCAGCAGTTTAGGGGCCCCCTACGAGCAGTACTTC | CASSLGAPYEQYF
TRBJ2-7 | TRBV5-4 | NA | NA | TGTGCCATGGCGAGAACAGCATCCTACGAGCAGTACTTC | CAMARTASYEQYF
TRBJ2-7 | TRBV2 | NA | NA | TGTGCCAGCAGTGAACGCTCCTACGAGCAGTACTTC | CASSERSYEQYF
TRBJ2-4 | TRBV4-1 | TRBD2 | NA | TGCGCCAGCAGCCCTACCGGGACTAGCGGATCCACTAGATACATTCAGTACTTC | CASSPTGTSGSTRYIQYF
TRBJ1-2 | TRBV5-4 | TRBD1 | NA | TGTGCCAGCAGCTTGGGCGGACAGGGGGCGAGCTTCTATGGCTACACCTTC | CASSLGGQGASFYGYTF
TRBJ2-1 | TRBV19 | NA | NA | TGTGCCAGTAGTATATATCACGGGTTTTTTTACAATGAGCAGTTCTTC | CASSIYHGFFYNEQFF
TRBJ2-2 | TRBV9 | NA | NA | TGTGCCAGCAGCGTTAGGGGCGAGGCCGGGGAGCTGTTTTTT | CASSVRGEAGELFF
TRBJ1-5 | TRBV27 | TRBD1 | NA | TGTGCCAGCAGCCAGGCAGGGACAGGGGCCCTCAATCAGCCCCAGCATTTT | CASSQAGTGALNQPQHF
TRBJ2-7 | TRBV5-4 | NA | NA | TGTGCCAGCAGCACCGGGAAGGCCGAGCAGTACTTC | CASSTGKAEQYF